The 9 T cell receptor beta chains below were found in one sample sequenced in a study of blood T cells in healthy people across ages. Alongside a J-beta primer mix, a sample-barcoded 5' primer served in a second PCR lasting about 7 to 12 cycles. Each CDR3 protein gets one entry after TCRdb re-called the 5' RACE reads with MiXCR. The table has about 750,000 distinct CDR3 sequences, about 53% seen once. Sequenced sample: blood. These receptors were collected from a man older than 75 in good health.

In its sample, this clonotype was seen a few times. The V call is TRBV6-6, the J call TRBJ1-1; TRBD1 might be the D (5 bases). The CDR3 runs to 14 residues. In germline, CDR1 is MNHNY, CDR2 SVGAGI (reference sequence). V was trimmed by 6 bases and J by 6 bases, leaving 17 bases between them. The CDR3 sequence is CASRGPASYAEAFF. The CDR3 nucleotides are TGTGCCAGCAGGGGACCAGCCTCTTACGCTGAAGCTTTCTTT.

The rearrangement uses TRBV3-1 and TRBJ1-2; tentatively, D is TRBD1 (5 bases). With 0 bases removed from V and 4 bases from J, the gap between germline ends came to 9 bases. The CDR3 is 14 residues long. Germline CDR1 LGHDT, CDR2 YNNKEL (reference sequence). CDR3 residues: CASSQEFGGYGYTF. The CDR3 region has the DNA TGTGCCAGCAGCCAAGAATTTGGGGGCTATGGCTACACCTTC. Using reference TRBV3-1 and TRBJ1-2 for the parts outside the CDR3, the full variable domain is DTAVSQTPKYLVTQMGNDKSIKCEQNLGHDTMYWYKQDSKKFLKIMFSYNNKELIINETVPNRFSPKSPDKAHLNLHINSLELGDSAVYFCASSQEFGGYGYTFGSGTRLTVV.

This clonotype has just a few counts. The chain carries TRBV28 and TRBJ2-3; D gene unclear. In germline, CDR1 is MDHEN, CDR2 SYDVKM. V was clipped by 4 bases and J by 14 bases, with 19 bases between them. The CDR3 has 13 amino acids. The CDR3 DNA follows: TGTGCCAGCAGTTCCGGACGGCCCCGATACGCGTATTTT. It specifies CASSSGRPRYAYF. The full variable domain, in which reference TRBV28 and TRBJ2-3 provide the parts outside the CDR3, is DVKVTQSSRYLVKRTGEKVFLECVQDMDHENMFWYRQDPGLGLRLIYFSYDVKMKEKGDIPEGYSVSREKKERFSLILESASTNQTSMYLCASSSGRPRYAYFGPGTRLTVL.

Concerning this clonotype: The junction differs from germline at one of its ends, possibly a read error. The V and J genes are TRBV28 and TRBJ2-4, with 7 positions matching TRBD2. The CDR3 is 18 residues long. Looked up from germline, CDR1 is MDHEN and CDR2 is SYDVKM. The CDR3 DNA is TGTGCCAGCAGTTTTGCTAGCGGTACCGGCTTAGCCGAAAACATTCAGTACTTC. Translation gives CASSFASGTGLAENIQYF.

The chain carries TRBV10-2 and TRBJ1-5; 7 positions match TRBD1. The length of the CDR3 is 14 residues. Germline V gives CDR1 WSHSY, CDR2 SAAADI. J gave up 5 bases and V 2 bases, and 3 bases lay outside the gene matches. The CDR3, as DNA: TGCGCCAGCAGTGAGCGACAGGGCCATCAGCCCCAGCATTTT. Amino acid sequence: CASSERQGHQPQHF.

V and J are TRBV20-1 and TRBJ1-1; TRBD1 might be the D (5 bases). The CDR3 runs 12 residues. Germline CDR1 is DFQATT and CDR2 is SNEGSKA (reference sequence). Trimming cost V 3 bases and J 3 bases, with 8 bases left between them. In DNA form, the CDR3 reads TGCAGTGCTAGGGGGGTGGACACTGAAGCTTTCTTT. Its protein is CSARGVDTEAFF.

The gene calls are TRBV20-1 and TRBJ2-3; no reliable D call. Germline V lookup: CDR1 DFQATT, CDR2 SNEGSKA (reference sequence). The CDR3 totals 14 residues. The V and J ends lost 5 bases and 0 bases respectively, with 12 bases between them. Here the CDR3 DNA reads TGCAGTGCTCCCAGGACGGCTAGCACAGATACGCAGTATTTT. It translates to CSAPRTASTDTQYF.

The J gene is TRBJ1-1, the V gene TRBV18; 9 bases are shared with TRBD1. V was pared by 3 bases and J by 1 base, with 15 bases of the junction left unmatched. Germline assignment: CDR1 KGHSH and CDR2 LQKENI. CDR3 size: 19 residues. CDR3 residues: CASSPRPPGQGLRNTEAFF. As DNA, the CDR3 is TGTGCCAGCTCACCGCGTCCTCCGGGACAGGGCCTTCGGAACACTGAAGCTTTCTTT.

The chain joins TRBV7-9 to TRBJ1-4, with 8 bases that match TRBD1. Germline V gene sequence: CDR1 SEHNR, CDR2 FQNEAQ (reference sequence). Trimming at V came to 4 bases and at J to 8 bases, leaving 9 bases not matched to a gene. The CDR3 extends over 15 amino acids. In nucleotides, the CDR3 is TGTGCCAGCAGCTCCGGACAGGGAAGAGGAGAAAAACTGTTTTTT. This encodes CASSSGQGRGEKLFF.